The T cell receptor beta chain under discussion was sequenced for a study of blood T cell repertoires in COVID-19. Looking at the study overall: Material from acute and convalescent COVID-19 was sourced from the United States, Italy and Spain. PBMCs, B-cell-depleted T cells, or T cells provided the cDNA or gDNA that made up the material.

Germline loops: CDR1 SNHLY, CDR2 FYNNEI. V lost 7 bases and J lost 3; bases outside the gene matches: 6. The CDR3 sequence is 15 residues long. Authors' analysis steps: Amplification of reference gene primers was used by the study to estimate nucleated cell counts. Assay: immunoSEQ multiplex PCR; the TCRdb copy retains only in-frame clones and omits some. That table furnishes V, J and clone size, whereas the DNA furnished D and trimming. The top ten hold about 15% of the sample, which has under 130,000 clones, approximately 89% seen once. Sequenced: peripheral blood. This chain links TRBV2 with TRBJ2-2; 9 bases align to TRBD2. This TCR derives from a woman aged 80 or over in a cohort sampled during active COVID-19. The CDR3 region has the DNA TGTGCCAGCAACAAACGGACTAGCGACACCGGGGAGCTGTTTTTT. Its protein product is CASNKRTSDTGELFF.